This TCR beta chain was captured by sequencing in a study of cytotoxic CD8 clonotypes in ibrutinib-treated CLL. For the study at large: The patients comprised some 10 relapsed/refractory and more than 14 treatment-naive cases, some 17 IGHV unmutated.

Concerning this clone itself: Its antigen is not identified.

Some clones are missing from TCRdb's copy, which holds only in-frame ones; the method was immunoSEQ multiplex PCR. The sample records 150,000 to 200,000 clones, more than 70% being singletons. Study results and caveats: Clonality at baseline surpassed age-matched healthy donors and tracked circulating CD8+ T-cell counts.

The origin of this receptor is a human donor with chronic lymphocytic leukemia. Material: PBMCs, obtained at disease progression, from a patient treated with ibrutinib.

The CDR3 protein is CASSPDGLVYEQYF. Here the CDR3 DNA reads TGTGCCAGCAGCCCAGACGGACTAGTATACGAGCAGTACTTC. This chain links TRBV11-3 with TRBJ2-7, with 7 bases lining up with TRBD2. Germline CDR1 reads SGHNT; CDR2 reads YENEEA. V shed 5 bases, J shed 4 bases, and the junction held 8 bases outside the gene matches. This CDR3 comprises 14 residues. The complete variable domain, with remaining parts taken from reference TRBV11-3 and TRBJ2-7, reads EAGVVQSPRYKIIEKKQPVAFWCNPISGHNTLYWYLQNLGQGPELLIRYENEEAVDDSQLPKDRFSAERLKGVDSTLKIQPAELGDSAVYLCASSPDGLVYEQYFGPGTRLTVT.